This T cell receptor beta chain emerged from a study of graft-versus-host responses after intestinal transplantation. Findings and limits, study-wide: Within the allografts of patients who had graft-donor T cell macrochimerism, graft-versus-host to host-versus-graft clonal ratios were high. GvH clones occurred in recipient marrow; some first appeared in ileum or blood.

The repertoire was sequenced with immunoSEQ multiplex PCR; TCRdb's copy has only in-frame clones and lacks some. This sample has roughly 69,000 clones, with 90% found just once. Turning to this clone: Its matching antigen is unknown.

This CDR3 region has 15 residues. Per the germline V gene, CDR1 is MNHEY and CDR2 is SMNVEV (reference sequence). With 4 bases removed from V and 2 bases from J, the gap between germline ends came to 15 bases. The sample here was unstimulated CD8+ T cells sorted from spleen or lymph node cells, taken before transplant. The TCR originated in a human donor who was the organ donor for an intestinal transplant. The chain is built from TRBV27 and TRBJ2-7; maybe TRBD2 (6 bases). CDR3 DNA: TGTGCCAGCAGTTCCATAGGGCGGGGCCCCTACGAGCAGTACTTC. Encoded protein: CASSSIGRGPYEQYF.